The present TCR beta chain was sequenced within a study of blood T cells in healthy people across ages. Alongside a J-beta primer mix, a sample-barcoded 5' primer served in a second PCR lasting roughly 6 to 11 cycles. A 12-random-nucleotide template-switch adaptor tagged each cDNA molecule. TCRdb reprocessed the 5' RACE reads with MiXCR, giving one entry per CDR3 protein. Here the sample spans around 1,100,000 distinct CDR3 sequences, 35% to 40% being singletons. Findings and caveats of the study: PBMC samples, being unsorted, prevented any conclusive comparison of naive and antigen-experienced cells.

This clonotype was seen once. The antigen remains undetermined. The V gene lost 6 bases and the J gene lost 14 bases, with 15 bases spanning the gap. There are 11 residues in the CDR3. Aged roughly 6 to 90, donors were systemically healthy Caucasians from Russia. The receptor was derived from a man aged 18-30 years in good health. The chain carries TRBV12-3 or TRBV12-4 and TRBJ2-3, with D perhaps assigned TRBD1 or TRBD2 (5 bases each). Sequenced: blood. The CDR3 sequence is CASSSRGYAYF. CDR3 bases: TGTGCCAGCAGCTCGAGGGGATACGCGTATTTT.